The rows below give T cell receptor beta chains drawn from one sample of a study of T cells after yellow fever vaccination. TCRdb recomputed calls from the 5' RACE reads with MiXCR, one row per CDR3 protein. In the table there are roughly 48,000 distinct CDR3 sequences, less than 8.5% of which are singletons. This material consisted of CD8+ T cells not binding an NS4B(214-222) dextramer, sorted from PBMCs, taken approximately 47 days after the first yellow fever vaccination. These TCRs come from a man between 18 and 35 years old who received the YFV17D yellow fever vaccine. The conserved cysteine and the conserved F or W are not part of the CDR3 here. Fields, in order: J gene, clone size, V gene, CDR3 length, CDR3 protein. Rows may omit the clone size; those that give it use once, few, many or a size class.

>TRBJ1-1|-|TRBV5-1|13
ASSFLDRGDTEAF
>TRBJ2-5|few|TRBV5-5|13
ASSFYGGNQETQY
>TRBJ2-3|many|TRBV5-1|15
ASSLPLAGGRKDTQY
>TRBJ2-1|many|TRBV6-5|13
ASSPTSGGANEQF
>TRBJ2-3|-|TRBV5-1|14
ASSARGQASSDTQY
>TRBJ2-3|many|TRBV2|18
ASMGPLGTSGGDLTDTQY
>TRBJ1-2|-|TRBV6-1|14
ASSGSRDLVKHGYT
>TRBJ2-1|many|TRBV5-1|15
ASSLVPAGGPENEQF
>TRBJ2-5|few|TRBV24-1|14
ATSDSGTGVQETQY
>TRBJ2-3|few|TRBV6-4|13
ASSPLGGSTDTQY